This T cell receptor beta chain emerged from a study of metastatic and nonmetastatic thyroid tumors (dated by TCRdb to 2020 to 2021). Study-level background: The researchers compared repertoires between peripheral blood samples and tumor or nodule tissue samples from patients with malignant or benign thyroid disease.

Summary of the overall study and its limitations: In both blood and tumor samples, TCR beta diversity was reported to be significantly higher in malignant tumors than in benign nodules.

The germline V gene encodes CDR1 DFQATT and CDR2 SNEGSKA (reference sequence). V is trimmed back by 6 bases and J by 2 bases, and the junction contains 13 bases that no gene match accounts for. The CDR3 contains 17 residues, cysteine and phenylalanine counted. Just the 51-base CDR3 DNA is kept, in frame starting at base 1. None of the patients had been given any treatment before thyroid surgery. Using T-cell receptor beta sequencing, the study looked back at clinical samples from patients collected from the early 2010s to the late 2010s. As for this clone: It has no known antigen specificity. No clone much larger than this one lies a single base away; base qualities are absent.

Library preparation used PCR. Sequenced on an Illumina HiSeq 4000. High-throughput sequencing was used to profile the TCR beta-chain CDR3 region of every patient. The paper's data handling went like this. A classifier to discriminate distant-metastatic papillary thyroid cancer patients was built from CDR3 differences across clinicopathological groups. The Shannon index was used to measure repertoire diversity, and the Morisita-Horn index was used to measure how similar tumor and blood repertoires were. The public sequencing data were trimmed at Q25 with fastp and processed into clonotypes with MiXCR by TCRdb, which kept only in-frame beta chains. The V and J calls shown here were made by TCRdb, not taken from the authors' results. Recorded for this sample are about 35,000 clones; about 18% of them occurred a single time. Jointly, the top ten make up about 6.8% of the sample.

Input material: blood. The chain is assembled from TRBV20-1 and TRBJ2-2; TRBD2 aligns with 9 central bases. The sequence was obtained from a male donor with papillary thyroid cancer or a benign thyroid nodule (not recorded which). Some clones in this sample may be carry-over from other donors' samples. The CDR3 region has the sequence CSANRVSGRLNTGELFF. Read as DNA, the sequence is TGCAGTGCCAATCGGGTTAGCGGGAGACTAAACACCGGGGAGCTGTTTTTT.